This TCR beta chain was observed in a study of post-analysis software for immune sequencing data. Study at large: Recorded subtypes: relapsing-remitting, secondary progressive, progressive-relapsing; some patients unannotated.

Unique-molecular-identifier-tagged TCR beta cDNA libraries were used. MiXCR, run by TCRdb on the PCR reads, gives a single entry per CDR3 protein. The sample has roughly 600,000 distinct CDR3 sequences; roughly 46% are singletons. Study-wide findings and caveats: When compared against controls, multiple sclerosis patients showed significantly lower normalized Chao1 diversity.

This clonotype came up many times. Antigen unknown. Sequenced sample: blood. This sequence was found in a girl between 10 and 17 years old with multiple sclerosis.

The CDR3 is CASSQVTSQGNEQFF. The CDR3 DNA is TGCGCCAGCAGCCAAGTTACAAGTCAAGGGAATGAGCAGTTCTTC. The rearrangement uses TRBV4-1 and TRBJ2-1; D uncertain. Germline CDR1 MGHRA, CDR2 YSYEKL. V shed 1 base and J shed 7 bases, with 14 bases lying between them. CDR3 length equals 15 residues.